One sample yielded the 23 T cell receptor beta chains listed below, sequenced in a study of T cells expressing NK-cell markers. TCRdb re-analyzed the 5' RACE reads; it lists each CDR3 protein once, without DNA. The table lists hundreds of thousands of distinct CDR3 sequences. The material sequenced was blood T cells: a sorted CD56 or NKG2C T cell subset, CD4+ or CD8+ T cells, or bulk PBMC T cells (not recorded which). The receptors here all came from a man between 18 and 35 years old in good health.

The chain links TRBV4-1 to TRBJ2-1. There are 14 residues in the CDR3. Germline values: CDR1 MGHRA, CDR2 YSYEKL. CDR3 in amino acids: CASSQDGSYNEQFF.

The V gene is TRBV3-1, the J gene TRBJ1-1; the TCRdb call, TRBD1, lacks DNA for checking. Germline V gives CDR1 LGHDT, CDR2 YNNKEL (reference sequence). CDR3 length: 12 residues. This chain's CDR3 is CASSRTGAGAFF.

The rearrangement uses TRBV11-2 and TRBJ1-5. Germline CDR1 reads SGHAT; CDR2 reads FQNNGV. The CDR3 extends over 17 amino acids. CDR3: CASIRPGRDHPDQPQHF.

The rearrangement links TRBV24-1 to TRBJ2-4; TCRdb returns TRBD1, unconfirmable since there is no DNA. From germline, CDR1 is KGHDR and CDR2 SFDVKD. CDR3 length: 14 amino acids. The CDR3: CATSEPGQQNIQYF.

The rearrangement uses TRBV27 and TRBJ1-2. This CDR3 spans 13 amino acids. CDR1 MNHEY and CDR2 SMNVEV come from the germline V gene (reference sequence). The CDR3: CASRTGRDYGYTF.

CDR3 in amino acids: CATSATGPADGYTF. The gene calls are TRBV24-1 and TRBJ1-2. The CDR3 extends over 14 amino acids. CDR1 KGHDR and CDR2 SFDVKD come from the germline V gene.

The chain employs TRBV7-8 and TRBJ2-2; TCRdb reports TRBD2, a call that lacks DNA to check it against. Germline CDR1 reads SGHVS; CDR2 reads FQNEAQ. This CDR3 has 14 amino acids. CDR3: CASSFRDFPGELFF.

The chain uses TRBV12-3 or TRBV12-4 and TRBJ2-3; TCRdb returns TRBD1, unconfirmable since there is no DNA. The CDR3 is 15 amino acids. CDR3 region: CASSRTDGSTDTQYF.

The V gene is TRBV28, the J gene TRBJ2-7; the TCRdb call, TRBD1, lacks DNA for checking. This CDR3 has 16 amino acids. The germline V gene has CDR1 MDHEN and CDR2 SYDVKM. The chain's CDR3 is CASSLSEQIPRGEQYF.

The chain carries TRBV7-7 and TRBJ2-5; the D call of TRBD2 rests on TCRdb alone, since no DNA is present to check it. This CDR3 is built from 16 residues. Looked up from germline, CDR1 is SSHAT and CDR2 is FNYEAQ (reference sequence). CDR3 sequence reads: CASRPSGSNLVETQYF.

This chain joins TRBV4-1 and TRBJ2-5; TCRdb names TRBD2, which stays unverified in the absence of DNA. This CDR3 comprises 18 residues. The V gene's germline CDR1 is MGHRA and CDR2 YSYEKL. The CDR3 is CASSQEKYAREGSETQYF.

The chain has TRBV20-1 and TRBJ2-2; there is no DNA to check the TCRdb D call of TRBD1. This CDR3 region has 14 residues. CDR1 and CDR2 from the germline V gene are DFQATT and SNEGSKA (reference sequence). This CDR3 reads CSASPDISSGELFF.

The CDR3 region is CASSIREPATGELFF. V and J are TRBV12-3 or TRBV12-4 and TRBJ2-2. There are 15 residues in the CDR3.

This rearrangement joins TRBV7-9 to TRBJ1-3. CDR1 and CDR2 (germline): SEHNR, FQNEAQ (reference sequence). The CDR3 has 17 amino acids. The CDR3 region is CASRFPPPGTAGDTIYF.

This sequence joins TRBV5-1 and TRBJ1-4; TCRdb's assignment of TRBD1 cannot be checked, as there is no DNA. The V gene's germline CDR1 is SGHRS and CDR2 YFSETQ. This CDR3 is built from 15 residues. Here the CDR3 reads CASSLVGTVDEKLFF.

The chain links TRBV20-1 to TRBJ2-5; the TCRdb D gene call, TRBD2, has no DNA to confirm it. The germline CDR1 and CDR2 sequences are DFQATT and SNEGSKA (reference sequence). CDR3 length: 17 residues. This CDR3 reads CSARWTSGVALQETQYF.

V usage is TRBV14 and J usage is TRBJ2-5; there is no DNA to check the TCRdb D call of TRBD1. Germline-derived CDR1 and CDR2 are SGHDN and FVKESK. There are 18 residues in the CDR3. The chain's CDR3 is CASSQSGGTGGEQETQYF.

This chain links TRBV19 with TRBJ2-2; absent DNA, TCRdb's TRBD1 call cannot be checked. Looked up from germline, CDR1 is LNHDA and CDR2 is SQIVND (reference sequence). The CDR3 has 14 residues. CDR3 amino acids: CASRPHQGSGELFF.

The chain combines TRBV20-1 with TRBJ1-2; the D call of TRBD1 rests on TCRdb alone, since no DNA is present to check it. Germline loops: CDR1 DFQATT, CDR2 SNEGSKA (reference sequence). The CDR3 consists of 15 residues. The CDR3 loop reads CSAPETSGKGYGYTF.

This chain joins TRBV29-1 and TRBJ2-7; TCRdb's D call, TRBD1, is unchecked because there is no DNA. CDR3 length equals 14 residues. Germline CDR1 SQVTM, CDR2 ANQGSEA. The CDR3 loop reads CSVEGTGSPYEQYF.

The chain carries TRBV5-1 and TRBJ2-5. There are 14 residues in the CDR3. The germline CDR1 and CDR2 sequences are SGHRS and YFSETQ. CDR3 region: CASSLAQFRETQYF.

The chain carries TRBV11-2 and TRBJ2-5; TCRdb reports TRBD1, a call that lacks DNA to check it against. The length of the CDR3 is 16 residues. CDR1 and CDR2 from the germline V gene are SGHAT and FQNNGV. CDR3 protein: CASSLVVWGDQETQYF.

This sequence joins TRBV4-1 and TRBJ2-1; TCRdb picks TRBD1, but there is no DNA to check that call. This CDR3 is built from 14 residues. Germline V lookup: CDR1 MGHRA, CDR2 YSYEKL. The CDR3 reads CASSQVGGGHEQFF.